The present entry profiles one T cell receptor (beta chain) with its context. Per germline, CDR1 SGHTA and CDR2 FQGNSA. The CDR3 extends over 14 amino acids. Trimming took 5 bases from V and 4 from J; bases not matched to a gene: 6. Measured with immunoSEQ multiplex PCR; TCRdb has only the in-frame clones, and not every one. The table has approximately 59,000 clones, roughly three quarters seen once. The sample belongs to a study of blood T cell repertoires in COVID-19. Across the study: PBMCs, B-cell-depleted T cells, or T cells provided the cDNA or gDNA that made up the material.

This receptor was taken from an elderly man with acute or convalescent COVID-19. Sequencing was carried out using peripheral blood. The chain carries TRBV7-2 and TRBJ2-5, with 8 bases matching TRBD1. The CDR3 nucleotides are TGTGCCAGCAGCGTCAGGGGGCGAGGAGAGACCCAGTACTTC. Encoded protein: CASSVRGRGETQYF.